This TCR beta chain was identified during a study of blood T cell repertoires in COVID-19. The CDR3 is made up of 16 amino acids. Per the germline V gene, CDR1 is SGHRS and CDR2 is YFSETQ. Losses at the gene ends were 3 bases for V and 3 bases for J; bases not matched to a gene: 5. Libraries were prepared by immunoSEQ multiplex PCR; TCRdb keeps only in-frame clonotypes and omits some of them. The top ten hold roughly 5.2% of the sample, which has fewer than 400,000 clones, 89% seen once. Input material: PBMCs or T cells enriched from blood (not recorded which). The source is a man aged 55 to 70 who had recovered from COVID-19. This sequence joins TRBV5-1 and TRBJ2-2; 10 bases agree with TRBD2. The CDR3 bases are TGCGCCAGCAGCTATGGACTAGCGGAGTACACCGGGGAGCTGTTTTTT. Amino acid sequence: CASSYGLAEYTGELFF.